Described below is a single T cell receptor (beta chain) sequence and its context. This sample was included in a study of blood T cell repertoires in COVID-19. Study information: Some COVID-19 samples were acute and others convalescent; all came from the United States, Italy and Spain. The analysed material was cDNA or gDNA that came from T cells, B-cell-depleted T cells, or PBMCs.

Trimming cost V 4 bases and J 2 bases; bases outside gene matches: 4. Germline CDR1 reads SGHRS; CDR2 reads YFSETQ. The CDR3 totals 14 residues. Seattle patients were enrolled while actively infected and followed longitudinally. Authors' data handling: Amplification with reference gene primers provided the estimates of nucleated cell counts. Using immunoSEQ multiplex PCR, the repertoire was profiled, and TCRdb retains in-frame clones only, with some absent. V, J and clone size derive from that table, while D and trimming were established from the DNA sequence. The sample records fewer than 60,000 clones, approximately 80% being singletons.

The rearrangement links TRBV5-1 to TRBJ1-2; the match to TRBD1 covers 8 bases. Sequenced: peripheral blood. This receptor was obtained from a man older than 75 with COVID-19, enrolled during active disease. The CDR3 here is CASSPQGANYGYTF. The CDR3 DNA follows: TGCGCCAGCAGCCCCCAGGGGGCAAACTATGGCTACACCTTC.